This is a list of T cell receptor beta chains from one sample in a study of T cell responses to AZD1222 COVID-19 vaccine. Libraries were prepared by immunoSEQ multiplex PCR; TCRdb keeps only in-frame clonotypes and omits some of them. The sample yields about 93,000 clones, about 90% seen once. The sample was peripheral blood, taken on day 0 of AZD1222 vaccination. Source of these receptors: an adult in good health. Each CDR3 is given with its conserved first and last residue. D genes are given only for firm matches. Rows give clone size only sometimes, using once, few, many, or a class for an expanded clone.

v_gene	j_gene	abundance	len	d_gene	CDR3aa	CDR3nt
TRBV12-3/TRBV12-4	TRBJ1-4	NA	13	TRBD1	CASSSRGREKLFF	TGTGCCAGCAGTTCCAGGGGGCGGGAAAAACTGTTTTTT
TRBV12-3/TRBV12-4	TRBJ2-7	NA	11	NA	CASSSYPFQYF	TGTGCCAGCAGTTCCTATCCTTTTCAGTACTTC
TRBV9	TRBJ1-1	NA	15	NA	CASSVVGSGNTEAFF	TGTGCCAGCAGCGTAGTGGGGTCGGGGAACACTGAAGCTTTCTTT
TRBV4-2	TRBJ1-2	NA	16	TRBD1	CASSQQTGTGGYGYTF	TGTGCCAGCAGCCAACAAACCGGGACAGGGGGCTATGGCTACACCTTC
TRBV5-5	TRBJ2-7	once	16	NA	CASSLARGIRTYEQYF	TGTGCCAGCAGCCTCGCGAGGGGGATTCGGACCTACGAGCAGTACTTC
TRBV24-1	TRBJ2-5	once	12	NA	CATSDDRGTQYF	TGTGCCACCAGTGATGATCGCGGGACCCAGTACTTC
TRBV10-3	TRBJ1-5	NA	13	NA	CAISVSGTGPQHF	TGTGCCATCAGTGTGTCAGGCACTGGGCCCCAGCATTTT
TRBV19	TRBJ1-2	NA	14	TRBD1	CASSISTGVYGYTF	TGTGCCAGTAGTATCTCGACAGGGGTTTATGGCTACACCTTC
TRBV29-1	TRBJ1-2	NA	13	NA	CSVDIQGNYGYTF	TGCAGCGTTGATATACAGGGTAACTATGGCTACACCTTC
TRBV7-2	TRBJ1-4	once	14	TRBD1	CASSRGTALTKLFF	TGTGCCAGCAGCCGCGGGACAGCACTCACCAAGTTGTTTTTT
TRBV5-4	TRBJ2-1	once	15	NA	CASSYDQGIGNEQFF	TGTGCCAGCAGCTACGACCAGGGCATAGGGAATGAGCAGTTCTTC
TRBV6-1	TRBJ2-1	NA	15	TRBD2	CASSDVAGGVNEQFF	TGTGCCAGCAGTGACGTAGCGGGAGGTGTCAATGAGCAGTTCTTC
TRBV6-4	TRBJ2-7	NA	14	NA	CASSRDRGSYEQYF	TGTGCCAGCAGTAGAGACAGAGGGAGCTACGAGCAGTACTTC
TRBV6-5	TRBJ2-7	once	14	NA	CASSYTSSSYEQYF	TGTGCCAGCAGTTATACTAGCAGCTCCTACGAGCAGTACTTC
TRBV7-2	TRBJ2-5	NA	18	TRBD2	CASSLGRLAGGVQETQYF	TGTGCCAGCAGCTTAGGGCGACTAGCGGGAGGCGTACAAGAGACCCAGTACTTC
TRBV6-5	TRBJ2-2	NA	12	TRBD1	CASSRGPGELFF	TGTGCCAGCAGTAGGGGGCCCGGGGAGCTGTTTTTT
TRBV4-2	TRBJ1-6	NA	15	NA	CASSQGDGGDSPLHF	TGTGCCAGCAGCCAAGGGGACGGCGGGGATTCACCCCTCCACTTT
TRBV5-5	TRBJ2-1	NA	12	NA	CASSWEYNEQFF	TGTGCCAGCAGTTGGGAGTACAATGAGCAGTTCTTC
TRBV7-2	TRBJ2-3	NA	15	TRBD2	CASSLGAGATDTQYF	TGTGCCAGCAGCTTAGGCGCGGGAGCAACAGATACGCAGTATTTT
TRBV11-2	TRBJ2-5	NA	14	NA	CASSLGRTEETQYF	TGTGCCAGCAGCTTAGGTCGGACTGAAGAGACCCAGTACTTC
TRBV7-5	TRBJ2-1	NA	17	NA	CARSAKRRTPAFDEQFF	TGTGCCAGAAGCGCTAAACGTAGGACCCCCGCCTTCGATGAGCAGTTCTTC
TRBV5-1	TRBJ2-7	NA	14	NA	CASSDRDNWYEQYF	TGCGCCAGCAGCGACCGGGACAACTGGTACGAGCAGTACTTC
TRBV5-1	TRBJ2-7	NA	15	TRBD2	CASSLDPTSPYEQYF	TGCGCCAGCAGCTTGGATCCGACTAGCCCCTACGAGCAGTACTTC
TRBV27	TRBJ2-7	NA	13	TRBD1	CASRRTGDYEQYF	TGTGCCAGCAGGCGGACAGGGGACTACGAGCAGTACTTC
TRBV6-5	TRBJ1-2	NA	15	NA	CASSYSGSTNYGYTF	TGTGCCAGCAGTTACTCCGGCAGCACGAACTATGGCTACACCTTC
TRBV14	TRBJ2-1	NA	18	TRBD2	CASSRITKAGLAGGHQFF	TGTGCCAGCAGCCGAATAACGAAAGCCGGACTAGCGGGAGGGCACCAGTTCTTC
TRBV5-1	TRBJ2-3	NA	17	TRBD1	CASHPGQGYSSTDTQYF	TGCGCCAGCCATCCGGGACAGGGTTATTCTAGCACAGATACGCAGTATTTT
TRBV29-1	TRBJ1-5	NA	15	NA	CSVGEGGGSSQPQHF	TGCAGCGTTGGAGAGGGAGGGGGGAGTTCCCAGCCCCAGCATTTT
TRBV19	TRBJ1-1	NA	14	NA	CASRDLRGRMGAFF	TGTGCCAGTAGGGATCTCAGGGGCCGGATGGGAGCTTTCTTT
TRBV24-1	TRBJ2-5	NA	15	NA	CATSDLSGIQETQYF	TGTGCCACCAGTGATTTGTCCGGGATTCAAGAGACCCAGTACTTC
TRBV24-1	TRBJ2-2	NA	17	NA	CATSDSGGGLNTGELFF	TGTGCCACCAGTGATTCCGGGGGCGGCTTAAACACCGGGGAGCTGTTTTTT
TRBV20-1	TRBJ2-5	NA	11	NA	CSVKRQETQYF	TGCAGTGTTAAGCGACAAGAGACCCAGTACTTC
TRBV3-1/TRBV3-2	TRBJ1-2	NA	14	NA	CASSQDRGPYGYTF	TGTGCCAGCAGCCAAGACAGGGGTCCGTATGGCTACACCTTC
TRBV5-5	TRBJ2-1	once	15	NA	CASSFEAGRWDEQFF	TGTGCCAGCAGCTTTGAAGCCGGGAGATGGGATGAGCAGTTCTTC
TRBV9	TRBJ2-1	NA	15	NA	CASRTRGSAYNEQFF	TGTGCCAGCAGGACTCGGGGTAGCGCCTACAATGAGCAGTTCTTC
TRBV4-2	TRBJ1-4	NA	14	NA	CASSQQGTNEKLFF	TGTGCCAGCAGCCAACAGGGAACTAATGAAAAACTGTTTTTT
TRBV28	TRBJ2-5	NA	13	NA	CASSLGQEETQYF	TGTGCCAGCAGTTTGGGGCAGGAAGAGACCCAGTACTTC
TRBV10-3	TRBJ1-4	NA	14	NA	CAISVDGNNEKLFF	TGTGCCATCAGTGTAGATGGGAATAATGAAAAACTGTTTTTT
TRBV6-1	TRBJ1-1	few	16	TRBD1	CASSGWDRVGNTEAFF	TGTGCCAGCAGTGGCTGGGACAGGGTAGGGAACACTGAAGCTTTCTTT
TRBV7-3	TRBJ1-2	NA	13	NA	CASSPGQSYGYTF	TGTGCCAGCAGCCCGGGACAAAGCTATGGCTACACCTTC
TRBV5-1	TRBJ1-1	NA	13	NA	CATKRVMNTEAFF	TGCGCCACCAAGAGGGTAATGAACACTGAAGCTTTCTTT
TRBV15	TRBJ2-7	NA	16	NA	CATSRGVGGFGYEQYF	TGTGCCACCAGCAGAGGGGTAGGTGGTTTCGGCTACGAGCAGTACTTC
TRBV9	TRBJ2-1	once	15	NA	CASSNRVGPYNEQFF	TGTGCCAGCAGCAACCGGGTAGGCCCCTACAATGAGCAGTTCTTC
TRBV2	TRBJ2-5	medium-sized	13	NA	CASSPGTRWTQYF	TGTGCCAGCAGCCCCGGTACCAGGTGGACCCAGTACTTC
TRBV29-1	TRBJ1-1	once	13	TRBD1	CSVGPRGLTEAFF	TGCAGCGTGGGCCCCAGGGGGCTCACTGAAGCTTTCTTT
TRBV2	TRBJ2-5	NA	13	NA	CASSSEFGETQYF	TGTGCCAGCAGTTCTGAGTTCGGAGAGACCCAGTACTTC
TRBV12-3/TRBV12-4	TRBJ1-1	NA	12	NA	CASTKRSVEAFF	TGTGCCAGCACCAAAAGGTCGGTGGAGGCTTTCTTT
TRBV5-4	TRBJ1-3	NA	15	NA	CASSLRTGPKSSIYF	TGTGCCAGCAGCTTGCGAACAGGACCGAAAAGTTCCATATATTTT
TRBV19	TRBJ2-2	NA	15	TRBD2	CASQGLAGASGELFF	TGTGCCAGTCAAGGACTAGCGGGGGCGAGCGGGGAGCTGTTTTTT
TRBV5-1	TRBJ2-2	once	15	TRBD1	CASRDGTGRTGELFF	TGCGCCAGCAGGGACGGGACAGGGCGGACCGGGGAGCTGTTTTTT
TRBV28	TRBJ1-6	once	13	NA	CASSLISGSPLHF	TGTGCCAGCAGTTTAATTTCGGGATCACCCCTCCACTTT
TRBV5-1	TRBJ2-7	once	13	NA	CASSLESSYEQYF	TGCGCCAGCAGCTTGGAGAGCAGCTACGAGCAGTACTTC
TRBV6-5	TRBJ2-3	NA	11	NA	CASSYWDTQYF	TGTGCCAGCAGTTATTGGGATACGCAGTATTTT
TRBV4-1	TRBJ1-1	NA	15	NA	CASSQEPQGYTEAFF	TGCGCCAGCAGCCAAGAGCCCCAGGGGTACACTGAAGCTTTCTTT